This TCR beta chain was captured by sequencing in a study of blood T cell repertoires in COVID-19. The germline CDR1 and CDR2 sequences are GTSNPN and SVGIG (reference sequence). The CDR3 has 11 residues. The V end was cut by 5 bases, the J end by 10 bases, with 12 bases between. Methods used by the authors: Reference gene primer amplification gave nucleated cell count estimates. Some clones are missing from TCRdb's copy, which holds only in-frame ones; the method was immunoSEQ multiplex PCR. V and J calls and clone size come straight from that table; D and trimming were deduced from the DNA. The sample yields 180,000 or so clones, around 87% seen once.

The chain carries TRBV30 and TRBJ2-1; TRBD1 is a possible D gene (5 bases). The source of this sequence is a young man with acute or convalescent COVID-19. Input material: peripheral blood. CDR3 coding DNA: TGTGCCTGGGGAGACAGACGCGAGCAGTTCTTC. It yields the protein CAWGDRREQFF.